This T cell receptor beta chain was sequenced in a study of T and B cells in COVID-19 patients. Study context: COVID-19 patients gave peripheral blood either during active infection or after recovery.

Germline CDR1 and CDR2: MNHEY and SVGAGI. This CDR3 is 18 amino acids long. V shed 1 base, J shed 4 bases, and the junction held 9 bases outside the gene matches. TRB rearrangements were amplified by multiplex PCR with BIOMED2 TRB-A/B primers. MiXCR, run by TCRdb on the multiplex PCR reads, gives a single entry per CDR3 protein. Here the sample spans about 5,100 distinct CDR3 sequences, nearly 20% being singletons. TRB was amplified from approximately 250-500 ng of blood genomic DNA. Material for sequencing was blood. V usage is TRBV6-5 and J usage is TRBJ2-5; 13 bases line up with TRBD2. The TCR comes from a human donor who had recovered from COVID-19. CDR3 amino acids: CASSYLLAGGGGPETQYF. The CDR3 nucleotides are TGTGCCAGCAGTTACTTACTAGCGGGGGGGGGGGGACCAGAGACCCAGTACTTC.